These 22 T cell receptor beta chains share one sample of origin, sequenced in a study of cytomegalovirus exposure and HLA in healthy donors. The PCR had 60 Vbeta and 13 Jbeta primers. Sequenced by immunoSEQ multiplex PCR; TCRdb stores in-frame clones only, minus some. Here the sample spans 150,000 to 200,000 clones, 68% being singletons. Sequenced input: PBMCs. Receptors were obtained from a woman aged 35 to 49 in good health and CMV-seropositive.

The chain has TRBV25-1 and TRBJ2-6, with a tentative D call TRBD2 (6 bases). The CDR3 has 16 amino acids. V was trimmed by 3 bases and J by 4 bases, leaving 13 bases between them. Germline lookup yields CDR1 MGHDK and CDR2 SYGVNS. CDR3 region: CASSDPGVKGANVLTF. The CDR3 DNA sequence: TGTGCCAGCAGTGATCCGGGGGTGAAGGGGGCCAACGTCCTGACTTTC.

The V call is TRBV7-8, the J call TRBJ2-7; D may be TRBD2 (6 bases). The germline CDR1 and CDR2 sequences are SGHVS and FQNEAQ. Trimming shortened V by 3 bases and J by 5 bases, and 11 bases separated the two germline ends. The CDR3 runs 13 residues. CDR3: CASSFGGSHEQYF. The CDR3 nucleotides read TGTGCCAGCAGCTTCGGGGGTTCACACGAGCAGTACTTC.

The V gene is TRBV11-2, the J gene TRBJ1-1, with no clear D. Per the germline V gene, CDR1 is SGHAT and CDR2 is FQNNGV. Trimming cost V 4 bases and J 0 bases, with 9 bases left between them. The CDR3 has 14 residues. The CDR3 loop reads CASSWAQMNTEAFF. CDR3 DNA: TGTGCCAGCAGCTGGGCACAGATGAACACTGAAGCTTTCTTT.

This chain uses TRBV4-2 with TRBJ1-5; TRBD1 aligns across 8 bases. The CDR3 loop spans 14 amino acids. V lost 4 bases, J lost 5 bases, and 4 bases stayed unmatched. The germline V gene encodes CDR1 LGHNA and CDR2 YNFKEQ. This chain's CDR3 is CASSRTGGDQPQHF. The CDR3 DNA is TGTGCCAGCAGCCGAACAGGGGGGGATCAGCCCCAGCATTTT.

V is TRBV4-3 and J is TRBJ1-5; D ambiguous. V shed 0 bases and J shed 5 bases, with 5 bases lying between them. The CDR3 is 13 amino acids. Germline CDR1 reads LGHNA; CDR2 reads YSLEER. The CDR3 DNA is TGCGCCAGCAGCCAAGAGAGGGATCAGCCCCAGCATTTT. It codes for CASSQERDQPQHF.

The chain has TRBV7-2 and TRBJ2-3; 10 nucleotides line up with TRBD2. From germline, CDR1 is SGHTA and CDR2 FQGNSA. The V and J ends lost 5 bases and 0 bases, in that order; junction bases with no gene match: 8. This CDR3 region has 17 residues. CDR3 region: CASSRPATSGSTDTQYF. The CDR3 DNA follows: TGTGCCAGCAGCCGACCAGCGACTAGCGGGAGCACAGATACGCAGTATTTT.

This sequence joins TRBV10-3 and TRBJ1-1; D ambiguous. V lost 0 bases and J lost 7, with 12 bases in between. Looked up from germline, CDR1 is ENHRY and CDR2 is SYGVKD. CDR3 length: 14 residues. The CDR3 DNA reads as TGTGCCATCAGTGAGTCGGCAGAGAGAGGTGAAGCTTTCTTT. This translates into CAISESAERGEAFF.

V and J are TRBV5-1 and TRBJ1-1; D is perhaps TRBD1 (6 bases). V gave up 3 bases and J gave up 0 bases, with 9 bases separating them. Germline-derived CDR1 and CDR2 are SGHRS and YFSETQ. The CDR3 contains 14 residues. CDR3 nucleotides: TGCGCCAGCAGCTCCGGGACATTGAACACTGAAGCTTTCTTT. It encodes CASSSGTLNTEAFF.

This sequence joins TRBV6-5 and TRBJ2-5, with TRBD2 as a possible D gene (6 bases). This CDR3 spans 16 amino acids. CDR1 is MNHEY, CDR2 SVGAGI, per germline. V lost 2 bases and J 5 bases, leaving 18 bases between the germline ends. The CDR3 sequence: CASSYTAQSGGETQYF. The CDR3 DNA follows: TGTGCCAGCAGTTACACGGCGCAATCTGGGGGGGAGACCCAGTACTTC.

The CDR3, as DNA: TGTGCCAGTGGACTAGCGGGACCGCTCCGCACCCAGACCCAGTACTTC. Translating gives CASGLAGPLRTQTQYF. This chain uses TRBV19 with TRBJ2-5; 12 bases map to TRBD2. Germline V CDR1 and CDR2: LNHDA, SQIVND (reference sequence). The CDR3 consists of 16 residues. V trimming: 8 bases; J trimming: 6 bases; junction bases outside the gene matches: 13.

The chain recombines TRBV11-3 with TRBJ1-1, with a possible D match to TRBD1 (5 bases). The CDR3 spans 13 residues. Germline lookup yields CDR1 SGHNT and CDR2 YENEEA. Trimming left V 5 bases short and J 5 bases short, with 12 bases between. CDR3: CASSVTVGTEAFF. The CDR3 nucleotides are TGTGCCAGCAGCGTGACAGTAGGGACTGAAGCTTTCTTT.

This clone has only a few counts. CDR3 residues: CASSSRRATNEKLFF. The CDR3 DNA follows: TGTGCCAGCAGCAGCAGGAGGGCAACTAATGAAAAACTGTTTTTT. This chain links TRBV27 with TRBJ1-4, with unresolved D. V was pared by 6 bases and J by 0 bases, with 11 bases between. Looked up from germline, CDR1 is MNHEY and CDR2 is SMNVEV (reference sequence). The CDR3 runs to 15 residues.

The chain links TRBV9 to TRBJ1-1, with D uncertain. V was shortened by 4 bases and J by 4 bases, with 17 bases between the two germline ends. This CDR3 is built from 15 residues. Germline V gives CDR1 SGDLS, CDR2 YYNGEE. The CDR3 is CASSPTRRSGTEAFF. CDR3 in DNA: TGTGCCAGCAGCCCCACCAGGAGGTCGGGCACTGAAGCTTTCTTT. The entire variable domain, with the rest obtained from reference TRBV9 and TRBJ1-1, is as follows: DSGVTQTPKHLITATGQRVTLRCSPRSGDLSVYWYQQSLDQGLQFLIQYYNGEERAKGNILERFSAQQFPDLHSELNLSSLELGDSALYFCASSPTRRSGTEAFFGQGTRLTVV.

This sequence joins TRBV5-8 and TRBJ1-1; D unclear. CDR3 size: 15 residues. V gave up 0 bases and J gave up 0 bases, with 9 bases separating them. The germline V gene encodes CDR1 SGHTS and CDR2 YDEGEE. As DNA, the CDR3 is TGTGCCAGCAGCTTGGTTGAGGGCATGAACACTGAAGCTTTCTTT. Translation gives CASSLVEGMNTEAFF. Complete variable domain (other parts from reference TRBV5-8 and TRBJ1-1): EAGVTQSPTHLIKTRGQQATLRCSPISGHTSVYWYQQALGLGLQFLLWYDEGEERNRGNFPPRFSGRQFPNYSSELNVNALELEDSALYLCASSLVEGMNTEAFFGQGTRLTVV.

This sequence joins TRBV7-9 and TRBJ2-3; TRBD2 agrees at 15 bases. Germline-derived CDR1 and CDR2 are SEHNR and FQNEAQ (reference sequence). CDR3 length: 18 residues. V shed 5 bases and J 1 base; nucleotides not matched to a gene: 7. The CDR3 loop is CASSQGTSGRMGTDTQYF. The CDR3, as DNA: TGTGCCAGCAGCCAGGGGACTAGCGGGAGGATGGGCACAGATACGCAGTATTTT.

This chain uses TRBV5-4 with TRBJ1-1; D is perhaps TRBD1 (6 bases). The germline V gene has CDR1 SGHNT and CDR2 YYREEE (reference sequence). With 4 bases removed from V and 1 base from J, the gap between germline ends came to 14 bases. This CDR3 is built from 15 residues. The CDR3 spells CASSIQGRSNTEAFF. The CDR3 nucleotides read TGTGCCAGCAGCATACAGGGAAGGTCGAACACTGAAGCTTTCTTT.

This clone has a handful of counts. The chain carries TRBV7-2 and TRBJ2-7, with D possibly being TRBD2 (5 bases). The CDR3 length is 16 residues. The germline V gene has CDR1 SGHTA and CDR2 FQGNSA. Trimming pared 0 bases from V and 5 bases from J, leaving 17 bases between. CDR3: CASSLALRDADDEQYF. The CDR3 nucleotides are TGTGCCAGCAGCTTAGCCCTCCGGGATGCCGATGACGAGCAGTACTTC.

This chain links TRBV27 with TRBJ2-5, with 9 bases identical to TRBD1. The V gene's germline CDR1 is MNHEY and CDR2 SMNVEV (reference sequence). The CDR3 is 14 residues long. Trimming at V came to 8 bases and at J to 4 bases, leaving 8 bases not matched to a gene. As DNA, the CDR3 is TGTGCCAGCGCGCACCGGGACAGGGCAGAGACCCAGTACTTC. It codes for CASAHRDRAETQYF.

The chain recombines TRBV29-1 with TRBJ1-2; D is perhaps TRBD1 (5 bases). This CDR3 is built from 14 residues. Trimming removed 4 bases from V and 8 bases from J, with 20 bases in between. Germline assignment: CDR1 SQVTM and CDR2 ANQGSEA. CDR3 nucleotides: TGCAGCGTTGGTTTGCGGGACGGCACTCGGGGCTACACCTTC. This sequence encodes CSVGLRDGTRGYTF.

The genes are TRBV4-1 and TRBJ1-3, with D possibly TRBD1 on 6 matching bases. This CDR3 is 18 amino acids long. V lost 0 bases and J lost 0, with 15 bases in between. Per germline, CDR1 MGHRA and CDR2 YSYEKL. CDR3 bases: TGCGCCAGCAGCCAAGATGAGGCAGGGGTCTACTCTGGAAACACCATATATTTT. Its protein product is CASSQDEAGVYSGNTIYF.

The chain is built from TRBV5-6 and TRBJ1-4, with 8 bases that match TRBD1. CDR1 is SGHDT and CDR2 is YYEEEE in the germline V gene. V shed 5 bases and J 8 bases; nucleotides not matched to a gene: 8. This CDR3 comprises 14 residues. This CDR3 reads CASRYTGGGEKLFF. The CDR3 DNA sequence: TGTGCCAGCAGGTATACAGGGGGTGGAGAAAAACTGTTTTTT.

V and J are TRBV19 and TRBJ2-5; TRBD1 aligns across 10 bases. Unmatched junction bases numbered 2, after V lost 1 base and J lost 3 bases. Germline V lookup: CDR1 LNHDA, CDR2 SQIVND (reference sequence). This CDR3 region has 15 residues. DNA of the CDR3: TGTGCCAGTAGTATAGCGGGGACAGGGGAAGAGACCCAGTACTTC. Translation gives CASSIAGTGEETQYF.